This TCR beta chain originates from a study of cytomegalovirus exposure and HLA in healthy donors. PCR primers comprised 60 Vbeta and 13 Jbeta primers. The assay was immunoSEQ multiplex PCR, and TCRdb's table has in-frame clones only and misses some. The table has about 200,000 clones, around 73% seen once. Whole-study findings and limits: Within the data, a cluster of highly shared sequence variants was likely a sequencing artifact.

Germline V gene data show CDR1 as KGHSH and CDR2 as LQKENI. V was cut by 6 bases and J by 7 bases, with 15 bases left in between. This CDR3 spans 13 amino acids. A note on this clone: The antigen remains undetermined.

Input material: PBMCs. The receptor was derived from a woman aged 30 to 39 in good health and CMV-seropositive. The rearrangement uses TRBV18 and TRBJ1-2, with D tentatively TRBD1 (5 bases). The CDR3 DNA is TGTGCCAGCTCCCCTAACGGTCAGGGTGGCTACACCTTC. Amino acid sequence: CASSPNGQGGYTF.